The next 11 T cell receptor beta chains were all read from a single sample in a study of Ad26.COV2.S vaccination and SARS-CoV-2 variants (dated by TCRdb to the early 2020s). The library was made by the immunoSEQ multiplex PCR assay. Imported from immuneACCESS, the table was reduced by TCRdb to in-frame sequences with V and J called. These copies leave out some clones; in studies compared against another copy, an unresolved V gene accounts for under half, and the cause of the remainder is not known. For this sample the table gives some 460,000 clones, of which roughly 87% were detected only once. Jointly, the top ten make up 1.5% to 2% of the sample. The treatment or condition label, as the study defines it: around 19 received Ad26.COV2.S at low or high dose, single or two shots; several received placebo; per-sample allocation not given. Repertoires of vaccine and placebo recipients were sequenced from samples taken on day 63 after the first injection.

Here the sequenced sample was peripheral blood, taken in a trial of Ad26.COV2.S vaccine versus placebo. These receptors were obtained from a person aged 18-60 years who received the Ad26.COV2.S COVID-19 vaccine or a placebo.

The chain employs TRBV25-1 and TRBJ2-1; 9 nucleotides line up with TRBD1. V lost 0 bases and J lost 8; bases outside the gene matches: 11. Germline V CDR1 and CDR2: MGHDK, SYGVNS. The CDR3 sequence is 17 residues long. The CDR3 nucleotides read TGTGCCAGCAGTGAATATCCGAACAGGGGGCTGTTGTATGAGCAGTTCTTC. As protein: CASSEYPNRGLLYEQFF.

The V and J genes are TRBV5-1 and TRBJ2-2; weak D call: TRBD2 (5 bases). The CDR3 runs to 14 residues. The V gene lost 3 bases and the J gene lost 1 base, with 7 bases spanning the gap. Germline CDR1 reads SGHRS; CDR2 reads YFSETQ. The CDR3 region is CASSSGLNTGELFF. In DNA, the CDR3 is TGCGCCAGCAGCTCGGGGTTGAACACCGGGGAGCTGTTTTTT. The full variable domain, in which reference TRBV5-1 and TRBJ2-2 provide the parts outside the CDR3, is KAGVTQTPRYLIKTRGQQVTLSCSPISGHRSVSWYQQTPGQGLQFLFEYFSETQRNKGNFPGRFSGRQFSNSRSEMNVSTLELGDSALYLCASSSGLNTGELFFGEGSRLTVL.

V gene TRBV28 combines with J gene TRBJ1-2; 8 nucleotides line up with TRBD1. Trimming took 7 bases from V and 8 from J; bases not matched to a gene: 6. The CDR3 covers 12 residues. Germline CDR1 and CDR2: MDHEN and SYDVKM. The CDR3 nucleotides are TGTGCCAGCAACCAGGGGGCGCGGGGCTACACCTTC. It codes for CASNQGARGYTF.

The chain is built from TRBV7-9 and TRBJ2-2; D remains ambiguous. The CDR3 consists of 13 residues. V dropped 3 bases and J dropped 7 bases, with 9 bases sitting between them. Germline V gene lookup returns CDR1 SEHNR and CDR2 FQNEAQ (reference sequence). The CDR3 sequence is CASSFKGDGELFF. CDR3 coding DNA: TGTGCCAGCAGCTTTAAGGGTGACGGGGAGCTGTTTTTT.

V gene TRBV6-1 combines with J gene TRBJ2-2; D not resolved. CDR1 is MNHNS and CDR2 is SASEGT in the germline V gene. V was trimmed by 4 bases and J by 0 bases, leaving 18 bases between them. The CDR3 length is 18 residues. This CDR3 reads CASSGVRSVVANTGELFF. CDR3 coding DNA: TGTGCCAGCAGTGGGGTCAGGAGCGTCGTCGCGAACACCGGGGAGCTGTTTTTT.

In this sample, this clone turned up once. V gene TRBV6-5 combines with J gene TRBJ2-7; 7 bases line up with TRBD1. This CDR3 is built from 15 residues. V lost 4 bases to trimming and J lost 2 bases; unmatched junction nucleotides: 8. The V gene's germline CDR1 is MNHEY and CDR2 SVGAGI. The CDR3 is CASSSPPTGTYEQYF. The CDR3 DNA reads TGTGCCAGCAGTTCACCCCCGACAGGGACCTACGAGCAGTACTTC.

V and J are TRBV4-2 and TRBJ1-4; maybe TRBD1 (6 bases). Looked up from germline, CDR1 is LGHNA and CDR2 is YNFKEQ. This CDR3 spans 15 amino acids. The V end lost 1 base, the J end lost 7 bases, and 13 bases lay between the germline ends. In DNA form, the CDR3 reads TGTGCCAGCAGCCAAGGGACAGATTCAGGTGAAAAACTGTTTTTT. It specifies CASSQGTDSGEKLFF.

The chain links TRBV4-1 to TRBJ1-1; 7 bases match TRBD1. This CDR3 comprises 13 residues. Per germline, CDR1 MGHRA and CDR2 YSYEKL. V lost 4 bases and J lost 4; bases outside the gene matches: 3. CDR3 sequence: CASSPGGTTEAFF. CDR3 bases: TGCGCCAGCAGCCCAGGGGGTACCACTGAAGCTTTCTTT.

J is TRBJ1-2 and V is TRBV7-9; D call uncertain. Trimming removed 1 base from V and 6 bases from J, with 18 bases in between. The germline CDR1 and CDR2 sequences are SEHNR and FQNEAQ (reference sequence). This CDR3 has 16 amino acids. In DNA, the CDR3 is TGTGCCAGCAGCTTAGGTGGAGGGAGTTTACGGAATGGCTACACCTTC. Its translation: CASSLGGGSLRNGYTF.

The chain uses TRBV2 and TRBJ1-1; a possible D gene is TRBD1 (5 bases). Germline lookup yields CDR1 SNHLY and CDR2 FYNNEI. The CDR3 runs 12 residues. V lost 7 bases and J lost 7, with 13 bases in between. The chain's CDR3 is CASILQAGEAFF. In DNA, the CDR3 is TGTGCCAGCATTCTACAGGCGGGTGAAGCTTTCTTT.

This rearrangement joins TRBV5-1 to TRBJ1-1; weak D call: TRBD1 (6 bases). The CDR3 spans 14 residues. Trimming removed 4 bases from V and 13 bases from J, with 23 bases in between. The germline CDR1 and CDR2 sequences are SGHRS and YFSETQ. CDR3 coding DNA: TGCGCCAGCAGCAGCCCTCAGGGGTCTAGGGTCCTTTTCTTT. It is translated as CASSSPQGSRVLFF.